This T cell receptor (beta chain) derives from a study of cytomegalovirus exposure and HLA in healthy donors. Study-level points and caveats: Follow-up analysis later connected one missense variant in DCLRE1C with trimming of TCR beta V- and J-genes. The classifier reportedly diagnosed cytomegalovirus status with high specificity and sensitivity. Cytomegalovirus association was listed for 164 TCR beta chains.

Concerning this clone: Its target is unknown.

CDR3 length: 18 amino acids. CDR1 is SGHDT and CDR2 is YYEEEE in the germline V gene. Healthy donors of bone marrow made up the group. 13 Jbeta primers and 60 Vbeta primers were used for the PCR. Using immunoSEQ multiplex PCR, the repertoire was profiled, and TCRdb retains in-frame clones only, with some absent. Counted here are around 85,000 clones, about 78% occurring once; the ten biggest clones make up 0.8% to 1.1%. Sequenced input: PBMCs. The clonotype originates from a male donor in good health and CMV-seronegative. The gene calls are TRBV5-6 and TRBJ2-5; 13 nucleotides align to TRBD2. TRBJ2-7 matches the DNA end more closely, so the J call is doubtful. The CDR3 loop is CASSNPTSGGAESYEQYF. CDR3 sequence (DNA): TGTGCCAGCAGCAACCCAACTAGCGGGGGGGCGGAATCCTACGAGCAGTACTTC.